Sequencing of this TCR beta chain was carried out in a study of metastatic and nonmetastatic thyroid tumors. Across the whole study: Repertoires were compared across blood and tumor or nodule tissue from malignant and benign thyroid patients.

In the original workflow: The study took CDR3 differences across clinicopathological groups and made a distant-metastasis classifier for papillary thyroid cancer from them. TCRdb ran MiXCR on the PCR reads. Here the V and J calls rest on TCRdb's processing, not on the authors' analysis. The sample yields about 24,000 clones, around 19% seen once. Germline CDR1 and CDR2: SNHLY and FYNNEI. The CDR3 contains 12 residues. V was clipped by 1 base and J by 6 bases, with 6 bases between them. At least ten counts were recorded for this clone. Thyroid surgery took place with no prior treatment in any patient. The sequence derives from a male donor with papillary thyroid cancer or a benign thyroid nodule (not recorded which). Some clones in this sample may be carry-over from other donors' samples. V and J are TRBV2 and TRBJ2-5; no clear D gene. The sequenced sample consisted of adjacent normal tissue. The chain's CDR3 is CASSEESQTQYF. CDR3 bases: TGTGCCAGCAGTGAAGAGAGTCAGACCCAGTACTTC.